These T cell receptor beta chains were read from a single sample in a study of T cell responses to AZD1222 COVID-19 vaccine. Sequencing was performed with immunoSEQ multiplex PCR; in TCRdb, only in-frame clones are kept and a portion is missing. The sample has under 130,000 clones; about 90% are singletons. Sequencing used peripheral blood, obtained on day 0 of AZD1222 vaccination. These receptors were taken from an adult in good health. Each CDR3 is given with its conserved first and last residue. D genes are given only for firm matches. For some rows the clone size is stated as once, few or many, or as a class when expanded; others skip it.

clone size	V gene	J gene	D gene	CDR3 protein	CDR3 DNA
-	TRBV5-1	TRBJ1-6	-	CASSLENSPLHF	TGCGCCAGCAGCTTGGAAAATTCACCCCTCCACTTT
-	TRBV3-1/TRBV3-2	TRBJ2-2	-	CASSQEWETGELFF	TGTGCCAGCAGCCAAGAGTGGGAAACCGGGGAGCTGTTTTTT
once	TRBV28	TRBJ2-1	TRBD1	CASRPILRTGEQFF	TGTGCCAGCAGGCCCATCCTTAGGACAGGAGAGCAGTTCTTC
-	TRBV14	TRBJ1-1	-	CASSSYGEAFF	TGTGCCAGCAGCTCCTATGGTGAAGCTTTCTTT
-	TRBV6-5	TRBJ1-1	-	CASSYSGTSEAFF	TGTGCCAGCAGTTACTCTGGGACGTCCGAAGCTTTCTTT
-	TRBV14	TRBJ1-1	-	CASSLRFVAEAFF	TGTGCCAGCAGCCTCCGGTTCGTTGCTGAAGCTTTCTTT
-	TRBV6-5	TRBJ2-7	-	CASSSDSYEQYF	TGTGCCAGCAGTTCGGACTCATACGAGCAGTACTTC
once	TRBV10-3	TRBJ1-3	-	CAISFGPPSSGNTIYF	TGTGCCATCAGTTTTGGACCCCCGAGCTCTGGAAACACCATATATTTT
once	TRBV21-1	TRBJ1-2	-	CASIEGRGIGYTF	TGTGCCAGCATCGAGGGGAGAGGGATCGGCTACACCTTC
-	TRBV5-4	TRBJ1-2	TRBD1	CASSLVWGQGDYGYTF	TGTGCCAGCAGCTTGGTTTGGGGACAGGGGGACTATGGCTACACCTTC
-	TRBV4-2	TRBJ2-1	-	CASRRNWGNNEQFF	TGTGCCAGCAGACGTAATTGGGGGAACAATGAGCAGTTCTTC
-	TRBV5-8	TRBJ1-5	-	CASRGRNQPQHF	TGTGCCAGCAGGGGGAGGAATCAGCCCCAGCATTTT
-	TRBV2	TRBJ2-3	TRBD2	CASSRLAGPTDTQYF	TGTGCCAGCAGCCGACTAGCGGGGCCCACAGATACGCAGTATTTT
-	TRBV6-6	TRBJ1-4	-	CASRSWIAFEKLFF	TGTGCCAGCAGATCCTGGATAGCTTTTGAAAAACTGTTTTTT
-	TRBV24-1	TRBJ1-1	TRBD1	CATSGSDRGDSEAFF	TGTGCCACCAGTGGCTCCGACAGGGGAGACAGTGAAGCTTTCTTT
-	TRBV14	TRBJ2-3	TRBD2	CASSPKRGPRNTQYF	TGTGCCAGCAGCCCAAAGCGGGGGCCGCGGAATACGCAGTATTTT
-	TRBV10-1	TRBJ1-1	TRBD1	CASRPGQGSTEAFF	TGCGCCAGCAGACCAGGACAGGGGAGCACTGAAGCTTTCTTT
-	TRBV12-3/TRBV12-4	TRBJ2-2	-	CASSSWGVGELFF	TGTGCCAGCAGTTCCTGGGGGGTCGGGGAGCTGTTTTTT
-	TRBV6-6	TRBJ2-2	-	CASRPFTGYTGELFF	TGTGCCAGCAGGCCGTTTACAGGGTACACCGGGGAGCTGTTTTTT
-	TRBV18	TRBJ2-3	TRBD2	CASSPIRLAGVDTQYF	TGTGCCAGCTCACCAATCAGGCTAGCGGGGGTGGATACGCAGTATTTT
-	TRBV6-1	TRBJ1-5	-	CASSEGQVMGQPQHF	TGTGCCAGCAGTGAAGGACAGGTGATGGGTCAGCCCCAGCATTTT
-	TRBV11-2	TRBJ1-2	-	CASTLSPIYGYTF	TGTGCCAGCACCCTATCTCCGATTTATGGCTACACCTTC
-	TRBV7-6	TRBJ2-1	-	CASSPRAGSSYNEQFF	TGTGCCAGCAGTCCCCGCGCCGGGAGCTCCTACAATGAGCAGTTCTTC
once	TRBV7-8	TRBJ1-5	TRBD1	CASSLPPFDRAEVNSNQPQHF	TGTGCCAGCAGCTTACCCCCCTTCGACAGGGCGGAGGTAAATAGCAATCAGCCCCAGCATTTT
-	TRBV9	TRBJ2-1	-	CASSAQGRGPLGEQFF	TGTGCCAGCAGCGCCCAGGGCAGGGGCCCTCTCGGTGAGCAGTTCTTC
-	TRBV6-5	TRBJ1-4	TRBD1	CASSANQGGHEKLFF	TGTGCCAGCAGCGCTAATCAGGGGGGGCATGAAAAACTGTTTTTT
-	TRBV24-1	TRBJ2-2	-	CATSALRGSGAGELFF	TGTGCCACCAGTGCCCTCAGGGGCAGCGGGGCCGGGGAGCTGTTTTTT
-	TRBV3-1/TRBV3-2	TRBJ2-2	-	CASSQVLLSTGELFF	TGTGCCAGCAGCCAAGTGCTATTAAGCACCGGGGAGCTGTTTTTT
-	TRBV3-1/TRBV3-2	TRBJ2-2	-	CASSQEEGVGELFF	TGTGCCAGCAGCCAAGAGGAGGGCGTCGGGGAGCTGTTTTTT
-	TRBV4-2	TRBJ2-5	-	CASSQGQTQETQYF	TGTGCCAGCAGCCAAGGACAGACCCAAGAGACCCAGTACTTC
-	TRBV6-1	TRBJ2-3	-	CASSEPANTDTQYF	TGTGCCAGCAGTGAACCAGCTAACACAGATACGCAGTATTTT
-	TRBV9	TRBJ1-2	-	CASSVAQTDYGYTF	TGTGCCAGCAGCGTAGCTCAGACCGACTATGGCTACACCTTC
-	TRBV2	TRBJ2-3	-	CASSELVAGDTQYF	TGTGCCAGCAGTGAATTGGTAGCAGGAGATACGCAGTATTTT
-	TRBV19	TRBJ2-7	TRBD1	CASSIDPGGGEQYF	TGTGCCAGTAGTATAGATCCAGGGGGCGGCGAGCAGTACTTC
-	TRBV12-3/TRBV12-4	TRBJ1-2	TRBD1	CASGQQGGNGYTF	TGTGCCAGCGGCCAACAGGGGGGGAATGGCTACACCTTC
once	TRBV11-2	TRBJ1-2	TRBD1	CASSPRTGSGYGYTF	TGTGCCAGCAGCCCCCGGACAGGTAGCGGTTATGGCTACACCTTC
once	TRBV6-5	TRBJ2-7	-	CASSGRVGRSYEQYF	TGTGCCAGCAGCGGAAGGGTTGGGAGATCCTACGAGCAGTACTTC
-	TRBV27	TRBJ1-2	-	CASSFGHGYTF	TGTGCCAGCAGTTTCGGCCATGGCTACACCTTC
once	TRBV30	TRBJ1-2	-	CAWTDNYGYTF	TGTGCCTGGACTGATAACTATGGCTACACCTTC
-	TRBV5-8	TRBJ2-2	-	CASSSQGYTGELFF	TGTGCCAGCAGCTCTCAGGGGTACACCGGGGAGCTGTTTTTT
once	TRBV7-2	TRBJ1-1	-	CASSLEEETEAFF	TGTGCCAGCAGCTTAGAGGAAGAGACTGAAGCTTTCTTT
-	TRBV11-2	TRBJ2-2	-	CASSLARSAGELFF	TGTGCCAGCAGCTTAGCCAGAAGCGCCGGGGAGCTGTTTTTT
-	TRBV5-1	TRBJ1-1	-	CASSFQGNTEAFF	TGCGCCAGCAGCTTTCAGGGTAACACTGAAGCTTTCTTT
-	TRBV5-4	TRBJ2-1	-	CASSLDPLSGNEQFF	TGTGCCAGCAGCTTGGACCCCCTTTCTGGCAATGAGCAGTTCTTC
few	TRBV19	TRBJ1-5	-	CASSTQGGYQPQHF	TGTGCCAGTAGTACCCAGGGAGGATATCAGCCCCAGCATTTT
-	TRBV7-9	TRBJ2-2	-	CASSLVGELFF	TGTGCCAGCAGCTTAGTCGGGGAGCTGTTTTTT
-	TRBV30	TRBJ2-1	-	CAWSVRVQREQFF	TGTGCCTGGAGTGTTCGGGTTCAAAGGGAGCAGTTCTTC
-	TRBV9	TRBJ2-3	-	CASSVVLGSDTQYF	TGTGCCAGCAGCGTAGTCCTAGGATCAGATACGCAGTATTTT
-	TRBV30	TRBJ2-5	-	CAWRTMSVRTETQYF	TGTGCCTGGAGGACTATGTCGGTTCGGACGGAGACCCAGTACTTC
-	TRBV29-1	TRBJ2-7	TRBD2	CSVAGGDEQYF	TGCAGCGTGGCCGGGGGGGACGAGCAGTACTTC
-	TRBV5-1	TRBJ2-1	-	CASSLSQTASSYNEQFF	TGCGCCAGCAGCTTGTCTCAGACAGCCAGCTCCTACAATGAGCAGTTCTTC
-	TRBV6-5	TRBJ1-2	TRBD1	CASSPTGQGAHGYTF	TGTGCCAGCAGTCCTACCGGACAGGGGGCGCATGGCTACACCTTC
-	TRBV7-6	TRBJ2-1	TRBD2	CASSFYPLSGGSYNEQFF	TGTGCCAGCAGCTTTTATCCCTTAAGCGGGGGTTCCTACAATGAGCAGTTCTTC
-	TRBV4-1	TRBJ2-1	TRBD2	CASRLAGNNEQFF	TGCGCCAGCAGGTTAGCGGGAAACAATGAGCAGTTCTTC
-	TRBV18	TRBJ1-3	TRBD1	CASSPGQISGNTIYF	TGTGCCAGCTCGCCGGGACAGATCTCTGGAAACACCATATATTTT
few	TRBV4-1	TRBJ1-5	TRBD1	CASRATGFGQPQHF	TGCGCCAGCAGAGCGACAGGGTTCGGTCAGCCCCAGCATTTT
-	TRBV20-1	TRBJ1-2	-	CSAPQWRGYTF	TGCAGTGCTCCCCAGTGGAGGGGCTACACCTTC
-	TRBV12-3/TRBV12-4	TRBJ1-5	-	CASSSRGQPQHF	TGTGCCAGCAGTTCGAGGGGACAGCCCCAGCATTTT